One and the same sample provided the 24 T cell receptor beta chains below, sequenced in a study of cytomegalovirus exposure and HLA in healthy donors. The PCR ran on 60 Vbeta and 13 Jbeta primers. Method: immunoSEQ multiplex PCR; TCRdb's copy keeps in-frame clones and lacks some. The repertoire holds 160,000 or so clones, with less than 85% as singletons. Sequenced sample: PBMCs. These TCRs come from a woman aged 50 to 60 in good health and CMV-seropositive.

The chain combines TRBV10-3 with TRBJ2-3; no reliable D call. Trimming shortened V by 6 bases and J by 6 bases, and 7 bases separated the two germline ends. CDR3 length: 11 residues. CDR1 and CDR2 (germline): ENHRY, SYGVKD. The CDR3 reads CAIRGVDTQYF. The CDR3 DNA reads TGTGCCATCAGGGGCGTGGATACGCAGTATTTT.

The CDR3 nucleotides are TGTGCCAGCAGCCAAGATATTTGGGGACAGAGGTCACCCCTCCACTTT. This codes for CASSQDIWGQRSPLHF. V gene TRBV4-2 combines with J gene TRBJ1-6; TRBD1 agrees at 7 bases. The CDR3 spans 16 residues. Germline V gene sequence: CDR1 LGHNA, CDR2 YNFKEQ. The V segment lost 0 bases and the J segment 10 bases; nucleotides outside the gene matches: 9.

The chain carries TRBV19 and TRBJ2-7; 7 positions match TRBD2. Looked up from germline, CDR1 is LNHDA and CDR2 is SQIVND (reference sequence). The CDR3 runs 14 residues. V trimming: 4 bases; J trimming: 7 bases; junction bases outside the gene matches: 10. CDR3 amino acids: CASSTSGGTGEQYF. In nucleotides, the CDR3 is TGTGCCAGTAGTACGTCGGGGGGAACCGGGGAGCAGTACTTC.

This chain joins TRBV5-1 and TRBJ2-5, with a possible D match to TRBD2 (6 bases). Trimming removed 0 bases from V and 5 bases from J, with 14 bases in between. Germline V CDR1 and CDR2: SGHRS, YFSETQ. The length of the CDR3 is 15 residues. In DNA, the CDR3 is TGCGCCAGCAGCTTGGATACGGGGCGGGGTGAGACCCAGTACTTC. Residues: CASSLDTGRGETQYF.

This clone has a single count. The rearrangement links TRBV5-1 to TRBJ1-3; D might be TRBD1 (5 bases). CDR3 length: 21 amino acids. Deletions cut 0 bases from V and 0 bases from J, with 25 bases between. The germline CDR1 and CDR2 sequences are SGHRS and YFSETQ. The CDR3 region is CASSLEGVREVVGSSGNTIYF. The CDR3 nucleotides are TGCGCCAGCAGCTTGGAAGGGGTCAGGGAAGTTGTCGGGAGCTCTGGAAACACCATATATTTT.

This clone appeared a few times. This chain uses TRBV7-2 with TRBJ2-1; 9 nucleotides match TRBD2. V lost 6 bases to trimming and J lost 9 bases; unmatched junction nucleotides: 12. The CDR3 is 15 amino acids. Germline V gene lookup returns CDR1 SGHTA and CDR2 FQGNSA. CDR3: CASSDKRGAGLEQFF. CDR3 coding DNA: TGTGCCAGCAGTGATAAGCGGGGGGCCGGCCTTGAGCAGTTCTTC.

This clone was observed once. The V call is TRBV5-1, the J call TRBJ1-4; 9 positions agree with TRBD1. Germline CDR1 and CDR2: SGHRS and YFSETQ. CDR3 length: 16 residues. V lost 0 bases and J lost 6; bases outside the gene matches: 6. For the CDR3, the DNA is TGCGCCAGCAGCTTGGCTATGGGACAGGGAGATGAAAAACTGTTTTTT. It codes for CASSLAMGQGDEKLFF.

J is TRBJ1-3 and V is TRBV2; tentatively, D is TRBD1 (6 bases). V was cut by 7 bases and J by 4 bases, with 17 bases left in between. The CDR3 spans 15 residues. Germline CDR1 reads SNHLY; CDR2 reads FYNNEI. CDR3 amino acids: CASILDSLAGNTIYF. The CDR3 region has the DNA TGTGCCAGCATCCTGGACAGTCTGGCCGGAAACACCATATATTTT.

J is TRBJ2-3 and V is TRBV7-2; D remains ambiguous. The length of the CDR3 is 13 residues. V shed 4 bases and J shed 6 bases, with 11 bases lying between them. Germline V CDR1 and CDR2: SGHTA, FQGNSA. CDR3 sequence reads: CASSSPPADTQYF. As DNA, the CDR3 is TGTGCCAGCAGCTCCCCACCAGCGGATACGCAGTATTTT.

This chain uses TRBV29-1 with TRBJ2-7, with D possibly TRBD1 on 6 matching bases. Germline CDR1 SQVTM, CDR2 ANQGSEA. The CDR3 totals 13 residues. CDR3 protein: CTRSPGVSYEQYF. The CDR3 DNA reads as TGCACCCGTTCTCCAGGGGTTTCCTACGAGCAGTACTTC.

The CDR3 is CASSLESGQETQYF. As DNA, the CDR3 is TGCGCCAGCAGCTTGGAGTCAGGGCAAGAGACCCAGTACTTC. J is TRBJ2-5 and V is TRBV5-1, with D tentatively TRBD1 (5 bases). The CDR3 loop spans 14 amino acids. Trimming cost V 0 bases and J 2 bases, with 8 bases left between them. The germline gives CDR1 SGHRS, CDR2 YFSETQ.

This clone has only one observation. V and J are TRBV2 and TRBJ2-5, with 8 positions matching TRBD1. The CDR3 sequence is 15 residues long. J was trimmed by 4 bases and V by 4 bases; bases with no gene match: 8. Germline values: CDR1 SNHLY, CDR2 FYNNEI. This CDR3 is CASSAQQGVGETQYF. The CDR3 nucleotides are TGTGCCAGCAGTGCCCAACAGGGGGTTGGAGAGACCCAGTACTTC. Combining the CDR3 with reference TRBV2 and TRBJ2-5 gives the whole variable domain EPEVTQTPSHQVTQMGQEVILRCVPISNHLYFYWYRQILGQKVEFLVSFYNNEISEKSEIFDDQFSVERPDGSNFTLKIRSTKLEDSAMYFCASSAQQGVGETQYFGPGTRLLVL.

CDR3 coding DNA: TGTGCCAGCAGCTACATTACAGGGGGCCCCGGAAACACCATATATTTT. This gives the protein CASSYITGGPGNTIYF. The chain is built from TRBV5-6 and TRBJ1-3; 9 nucleotides agree with TRBD1. The length of the CDR3 is 16 residues. The junction had 8 bases not matched to a gene; V was cut back by 3 bases and J by 4 bases. CDR1 SGHDT and CDR2 YYEEEE come from the germline V gene.

The chain couples TRBV7-2 to TRBJ2-3; 13 bases fit TRBD2. Germline V gives CDR1 SGHTA, CDR2 FQGNSA. This CDR3 region has 15 residues. V dropped 3 bases and J dropped 9; count of bases not matched to a gene: 6. The chain's CDR3 is CASSFTSGGAWTQYF. For the CDR3, the DNA is TGTGCCAGCAGCTTTACTAGCGGGGGGGCCTGGACGCAGTATTTT.

This rearrangement joins TRBV29-1 to TRBJ2-7, with D maybe TRBD1 (5 bases). The CDR3 contains 13 residues. CDR1 is SQVTM and CDR2 is ANQGSEA in the germline V gene. V was cut by 4 bases and J by 3 bases, with 13 bases left in between. CDR3 residues: CSVATRVNYEQYF. In DNA form, the CDR3 reads TGCAGCGTTGCCACCAGGGTAAACTACGAGCAGTACTTC.

CDR3: CASSQGLAGGTGGELFF. CDR3 sequence (DNA): TGTGCCAGCAGCCAGGGACTAGCGGGGGGGACCGGCGGGGAGCTGTTTTTT. The chain is built from TRBV5-4 and TRBJ2-2; the match to TRBD2 covers 16 bases. The germline CDR1 and CDR2 sequences are SGHNT and YYREEE (reference sequence). V gave up 4 bases and J gave up 7 bases; unmatched junction bases: 7. CDR3 size: 17 residues.

The CDR3 DNA reads TGTGCCAGCTCACCACTACCGGGGGCGACTAGCGGGGGAGAGGAGCAGTACTTC. Translation gives CASSPLPGATSGGEEQYF. The chain combines TRBV18 with TRBJ2-7, with TRBD2 identical over 12 bases. J lost 7 bases, V lost 1 base, and 14 bases had no gene match. The CDR3 has 18 amino acids. In germline, CDR1 is KGHSH, CDR2 LQKENI.

The chain uses TRBV5-1 and TRBJ2-6; the D gene is possibly TRBD2 (5 bases). The CDR3 loop spans 16 amino acids. V lost 0 bases and J 1 base, leaving 8 bases between the germline ends. In germline, CDR1 is SGHRS, CDR2 YFSETQ. Here the CDR3 reads CASSLGGSSGANVLTF. CDR3 in DNA: TGCGCCAGCAGCTTGGGTGGGAGTTCTGGGGCCAACGTCCTGACTTTC. Based on the CDR3 plus reference TRBV5-1 and TRBJ2-6, the full variable domain is KAGVTQTPRYLIKTRGQQVTLSCSPISGHRSVSWYQQTPGQGLQFLFEYFSETQRNKGNFPGRFSGRQFSNSRSEMNVSTLELGDSALYLCASSLGGSSGANVLTFGAGSRLTVL.

CDR3 loop: CASSSENRGAYEQYF. In DNA, the CDR3 is TGTGCCAGCAGCTCTGAGAACAGGGGGGCCTACGAGCAGTACTTC. The chain combines TRBV7-9 with TRBJ2-7, with TRBD1 matching 8 bases. Germline-derived CDR1 and CDR2 are SEHNR and FQNEAQ (reference sequence). J gave up 2 bases and V 4 bases, and 7 bases lay outside the gene matches. This CDR3 has 15 residues.

The chain employs TRBV6-5 and TRBJ2-1; D uncertain. Germline loops: CDR1 MNHEY, CDR2 SVGAGI. The CDR3 is 14 amino acids. The ends were cut back, 1 base at V and 5 bases at J, with 9 bases in the middle. The CDR3 DNA sequence: TGTGCCAGCAGTTACTTACAGACGAACAATGAGCAGTTCTTC. Translated: CASSYLQTNNEQFF.

The CDR3 loop is CASSLASGQERGTQYF. The CDR3 DNA is TGTGCCAGCAGCTTAGCGTCGGGTCAAGAGCGGGGTACGCAGTATTTT. The J gene is TRBJ2-3, the V gene TRBV7-8, with TRBD2 matching 7 bases. Germline values: CDR1 SGHVS, CDR2 FQNEAQ. CDR3 size: 16 residues. Unmatched junction bases numbered 11, after V lost 0 bases and J lost 8 bases.

The chain joins TRBV7-3 to TRBJ2-1; no firm D call. Trimming removed 5 bases at V and 4 bases at J, with 12 bases between. This CDR3 spans 14 amino acids. Germline CDR1 SGHTA, CDR2 FQGTGA. CDR3: CASSPAGGYNEQFF. The CDR3 bases are TGTGCCAGCAGCCCCGCAGGTGGGTACAATGAGCAGTTCTTC.

The chain employs TRBV29-1 and TRBJ2-3, with 8 positions matching TRBD1. After removal of 7 bases from V and 3 bases from J, the junction contained 6 bases not matched to a gene. The CDR3 totals 13 residues. Germline CDR1 SQVTM, CDR2 ANQGSEA. CDR3 residues: CSAPGQATDTQYF. CDR3 sequence (DNA): TGCAGCGCGCCGGGACAGGCAACAGATACGCAGTATTTT.

The V call is TRBV6-5, the J call TRBJ1-5; D ambiguous. This CDR3 region has 14 residues. The germline V gene has CDR1 MNHEY and CDR2 SVGAGI. V was pared by 6 bases and J by 0 bases, with 9 bases between. For the CDR3, the DNA is TGTGCCAGCAGAACAGTGTATAGCAATCAGCCCCAGCATTTT. This sequence encodes CASRTVYSNQPQHF.